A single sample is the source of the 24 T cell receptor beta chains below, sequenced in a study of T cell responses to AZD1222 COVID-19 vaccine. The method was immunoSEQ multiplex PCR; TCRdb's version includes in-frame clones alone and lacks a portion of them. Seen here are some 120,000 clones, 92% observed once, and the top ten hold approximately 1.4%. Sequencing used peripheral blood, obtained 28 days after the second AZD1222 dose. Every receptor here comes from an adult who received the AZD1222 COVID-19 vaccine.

The CDR3 DNA follows: TGTGCCAGCACCCCAGGACAGGTCGGAGAGACCCAGTACTTC. It translates to CASTPGQVGETQYF. The rearrangement links TRBV28 to TRBJ2-5; 7 bases agree with TRBD1. Germline V gene sequence: CDR1 MDHEN, CDR2 SYDVKM. The ends lost 7 bases at V and 4 bases at J; junction bases unmatched: 9. This CDR3 region has 14 residues.

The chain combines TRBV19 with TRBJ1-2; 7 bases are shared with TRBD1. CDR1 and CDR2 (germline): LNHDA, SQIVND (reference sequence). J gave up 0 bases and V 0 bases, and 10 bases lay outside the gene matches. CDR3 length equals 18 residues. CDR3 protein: CASSIDPRGRATNYGYTF. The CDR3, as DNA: TGTGCCAGTAGTATAGATCCCAGGGGGAGAGCGACTAACTATGGCTACACCTTC.

CDR3 bases: TGTGCCAGCAGCCAAGAGGGAGTTCGGGAGACCCAGTACTTC. It is translated as CASSQEGVRETQYF. J is TRBJ2-5 and V is TRBV3-1 (or the pseudogene TRBV3-2); weak D call: TRBD2 (5 bases). Germline loops: CDR1 LGHDT, CDR2 YNNKEL (reference sequence). V lost 0 bases, J lost 5 bases, and 10 bases lay in between. CDR3 length: 14 amino acids.

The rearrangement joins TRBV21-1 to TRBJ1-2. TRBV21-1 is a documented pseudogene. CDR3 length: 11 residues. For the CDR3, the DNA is TGTGCCGGCGAGGGGGGAGGTGGCTACACCTTC. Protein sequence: CAGEGGGGYTF.

The chain's CDR3 is CASSLRGHQGGNQPQHF. The CDR3 DNA is TGCGCCAGCAGCCTCAGGGGACACCAAGGAGGGAATCAGCCCCAGCATTTT. The V call is TRBV4-1, the J call TRBJ1-5; D possibly corresponds to TRBD1 (6 bases). Germline V gene lookup returns CDR1 MGHRA and CDR2 YSYEKL. The V end was cut by 4 bases, the J end by 4 bases, with 20 bases between. The CDR3 runs to 17 residues.

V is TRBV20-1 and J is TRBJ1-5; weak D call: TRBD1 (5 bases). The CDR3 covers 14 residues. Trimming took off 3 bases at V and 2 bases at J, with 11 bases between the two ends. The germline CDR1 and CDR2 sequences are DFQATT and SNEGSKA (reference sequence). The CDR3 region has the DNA TGCAGTGCTAGTGGTGGGGGTGGCAATCAGCCCCAGCATTTT. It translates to CSASGGGGNQPQHF.

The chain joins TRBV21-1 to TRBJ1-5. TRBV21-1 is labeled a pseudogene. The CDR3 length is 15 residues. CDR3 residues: CASSKRVGGNQPQHF. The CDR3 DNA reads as TGTGCCAGCAGCAAAAGGGTGGGAGGGAATCAGCCCCAGCATTTT.

The CDR3 nucleotides read TGTGCCACCAGCAGGGTTAACCGGGACAGGGAGGGTTATGGCTACACCTTC. Translating gives CATSRVNRDREGYGYTF. This chain joins TRBV15 and TRBJ1-2, with 9 bases lining up with TRBD1. This CDR3 spans 17 amino acids. Germline loops: CDR1 LNHNV, CDR2 YYDKDF (reference sequence). Trimming cost V 3 bases and J 5 bases; bases outside gene matches: 13.

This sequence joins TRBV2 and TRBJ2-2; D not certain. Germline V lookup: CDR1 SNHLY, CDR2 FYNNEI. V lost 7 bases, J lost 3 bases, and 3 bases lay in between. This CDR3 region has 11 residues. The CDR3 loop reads CASTYTGELFF. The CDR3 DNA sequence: TGTGCCAGCACCTACACCGGGGAGCTGTTTTTT.

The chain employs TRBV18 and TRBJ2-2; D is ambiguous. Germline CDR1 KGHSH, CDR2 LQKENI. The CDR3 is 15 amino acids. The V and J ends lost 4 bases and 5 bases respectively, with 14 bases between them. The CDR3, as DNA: TGTGCCAGCTCACGAGACAAGATGGGTACCGGGGAGCTGTTTTTT. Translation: CASSRDKMGTGELFF. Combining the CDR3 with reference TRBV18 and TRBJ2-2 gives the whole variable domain NAGVMQNPRHLVRRRGQEARLRCSPMKGHSHVYWYRQLPEEGLKFMVYLQKENIIDESGMPKERFSAEFPKEGPSILRIQQVVRGDSAAYFCASSRDKMGTGELFFGEGSRLTVL.

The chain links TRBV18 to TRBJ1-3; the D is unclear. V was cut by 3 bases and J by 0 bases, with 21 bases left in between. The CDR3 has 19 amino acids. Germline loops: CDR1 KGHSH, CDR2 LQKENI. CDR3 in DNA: TGTGCCAGCTCACCTCCCGGGCAGGCGATTACTAGCTCTGGAAACACCATATATTTT. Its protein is CASSPPGQAITSSGNTIYF.

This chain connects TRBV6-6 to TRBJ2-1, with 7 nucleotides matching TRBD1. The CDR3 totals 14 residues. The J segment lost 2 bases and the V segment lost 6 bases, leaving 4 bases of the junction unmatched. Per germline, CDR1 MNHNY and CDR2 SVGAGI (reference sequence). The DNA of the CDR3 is TGTGCCAGCAGCCGGGACAGTACCTACAATGAGCAGTTCTTC. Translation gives CASSRDSTYNEQFF.

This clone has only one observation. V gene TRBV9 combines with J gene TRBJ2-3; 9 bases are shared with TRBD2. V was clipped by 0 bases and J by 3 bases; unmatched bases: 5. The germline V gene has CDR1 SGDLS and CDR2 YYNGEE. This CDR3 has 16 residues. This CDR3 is CASSVGLAGRTDTQYF. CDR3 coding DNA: TGTGCCAGCAGCGTAGGGCTAGCGGGAAGGACAGATACGCAGTATTTT. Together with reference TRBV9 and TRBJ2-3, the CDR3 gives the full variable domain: DSGVTQTPKHLITATGQRVTLRCSPRSGDLSVYWYQQSLDQGLQFLIQYYNGEERAKGNILERFSAQQFPDLHSELNLSSLELGDSALYFCASSVGLAGRTDTQYFGPGTRLTVL.

The CDR3 DNA reads as TGTGCCACCAGCAGACCCCTTGGACAGGTCAATCAGCCCCAGCATTTT. This sequence encodes CATSRPLGQVNQPQHF. The chain links TRBV15 to TRBJ1-5, with TRBD1 identical over 7 bases. This CDR3 has 16 residues. Germline CDR1 LNHNV, CDR2 YYDKDF (reference sequence). V was pared by 2 bases and J by 3 bases, with 7 bases of the junction left unmatched.

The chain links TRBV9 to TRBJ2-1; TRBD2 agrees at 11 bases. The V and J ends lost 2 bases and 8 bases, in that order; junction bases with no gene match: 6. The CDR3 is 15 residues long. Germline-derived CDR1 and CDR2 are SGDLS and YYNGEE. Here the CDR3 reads CASSVTSGKWYEQFF. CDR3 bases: TGTGCCAGCAGCGTGACTAGCGGGAAGTGGTATGAGCAGTTCTTC.

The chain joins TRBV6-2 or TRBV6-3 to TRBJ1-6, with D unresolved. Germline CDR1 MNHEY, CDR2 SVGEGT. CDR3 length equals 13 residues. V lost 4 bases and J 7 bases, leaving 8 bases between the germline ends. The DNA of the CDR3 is TGTGCCAGCAGTTCTTTCGGGAATTCACCCCTCCACTTT. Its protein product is CASSSFGNSPLHF.

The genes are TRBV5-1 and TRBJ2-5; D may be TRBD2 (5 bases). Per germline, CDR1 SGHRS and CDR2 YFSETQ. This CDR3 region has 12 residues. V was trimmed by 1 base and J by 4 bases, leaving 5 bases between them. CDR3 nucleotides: TGCGCCAGCAGCTTGAGCGGAGAGACCCAGTACTTC. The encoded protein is CASSLSGETQYF. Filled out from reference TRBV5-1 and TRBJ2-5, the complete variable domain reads KAGVTQTPRYLIKTRGQQVTLSCSPISGHRSVSWYQQTPGQGLQFLFEYFSETQRNKGNFPGRFSGRQFSNSRSEMNVSTLELGDSALYLCASSLSGETQYFGPGTRLLVL.

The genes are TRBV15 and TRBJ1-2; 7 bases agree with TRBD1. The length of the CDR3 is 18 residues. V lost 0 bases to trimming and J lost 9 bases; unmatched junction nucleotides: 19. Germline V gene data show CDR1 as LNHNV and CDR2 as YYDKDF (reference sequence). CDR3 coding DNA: TGTGCCACCAGCAGAGAATTAAGGGGGCGAGCCTTTTCCGTAAGCTACACCTTC. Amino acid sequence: CATSRELRGRAFSVSYTF.

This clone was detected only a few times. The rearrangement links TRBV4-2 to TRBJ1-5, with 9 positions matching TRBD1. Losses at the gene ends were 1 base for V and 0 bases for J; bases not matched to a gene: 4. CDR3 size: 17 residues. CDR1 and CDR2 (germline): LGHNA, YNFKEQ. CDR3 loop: CASSQVTGGNSNQPQHF. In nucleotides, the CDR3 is TGTGCCAGCAGCCAAGTAACAGGGGGCAATAGCAATCAGCCCCAGCATTTT.

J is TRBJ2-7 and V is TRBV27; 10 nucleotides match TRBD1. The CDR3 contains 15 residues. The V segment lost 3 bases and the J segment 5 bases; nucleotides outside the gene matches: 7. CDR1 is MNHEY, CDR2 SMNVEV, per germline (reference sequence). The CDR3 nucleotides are TGTGCCAGCAGTTTCTACGGGACAGGGGTACACGAGCAGTACTTC. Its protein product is CASSFYGTGVHEQYF.

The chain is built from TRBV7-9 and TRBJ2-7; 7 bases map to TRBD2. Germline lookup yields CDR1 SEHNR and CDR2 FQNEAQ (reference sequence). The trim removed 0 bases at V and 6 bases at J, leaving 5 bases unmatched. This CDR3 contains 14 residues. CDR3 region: CASSLARERGEQYF. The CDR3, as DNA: TGTGCCAGCAGCTTAGCGCGGGAGAGAGGCGAGCAGTACTTC.

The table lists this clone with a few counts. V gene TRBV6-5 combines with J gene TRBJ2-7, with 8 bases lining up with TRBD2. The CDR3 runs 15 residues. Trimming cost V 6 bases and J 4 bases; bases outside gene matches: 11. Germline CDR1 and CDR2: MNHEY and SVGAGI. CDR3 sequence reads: CASRYSHAGGYEQYF. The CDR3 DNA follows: TGTGCCAGCAGGTATAGCCATGCGGGAGGATACGAGCAGTACTTC.

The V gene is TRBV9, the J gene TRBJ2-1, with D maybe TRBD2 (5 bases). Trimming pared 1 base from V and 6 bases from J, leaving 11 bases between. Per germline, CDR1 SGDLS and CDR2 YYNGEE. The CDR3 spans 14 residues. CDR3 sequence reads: CASSVTSHGNEQFF. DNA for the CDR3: TGTGCCAGCAGCGTAACTAGTCATGGCAATGAGCAGTTCTTC. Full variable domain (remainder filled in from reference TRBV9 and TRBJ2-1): DSGVTQTPKHLITATGQRVTLRCSPRSGDLSVYWYQQSLDQGLQFLIQYYNGEERAKGNILERFSAQQFPDLHSELNLSSLELGDSALYFCASSVTSHGNEQFFGPGTRLTVL.

The CDR3 DNA sequence: TGTGCCAGCAGACGAAGCCTGGGGACAGGGAGAACTAATGAAAAACTGTTTTTT. It encodes CASRRSLGTGRTNEKLFF. This chain links TRBV28 with TRBJ1-4, with 9 positions matching TRBD1. This CDR3 is 18 amino acids long. V was pared by 6 bases and J by 1 base, with 12 bases of the junction left unmatched. CDR1 and CDR2 (germline): MDHEN, SYDVKM.